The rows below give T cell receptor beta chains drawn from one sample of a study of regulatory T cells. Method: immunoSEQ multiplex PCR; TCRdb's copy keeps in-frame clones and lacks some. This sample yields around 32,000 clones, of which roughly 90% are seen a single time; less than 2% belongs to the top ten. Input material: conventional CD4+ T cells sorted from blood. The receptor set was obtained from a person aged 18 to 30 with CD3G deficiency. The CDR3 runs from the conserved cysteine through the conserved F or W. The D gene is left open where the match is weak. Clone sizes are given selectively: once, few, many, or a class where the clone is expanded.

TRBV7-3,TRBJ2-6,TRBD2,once,CASSLTLELAGTGISGANVLTF,TGTGCCAGCAGCTTAACCCTCGAACTAGCGGGGACGGGGATCTCTGGGGCCAACGTCCTGACTTTC
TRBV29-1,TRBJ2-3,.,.,CSVRTADTQYF,TGCAGCGTAAGGACAGCAGATACGCAGTATTTT
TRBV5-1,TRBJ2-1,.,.,CASSLHGGAYNEQFF,TGCGCCAGCAGCTTACATGGGGGTGCCTACAATGAGCAGTTCTTC
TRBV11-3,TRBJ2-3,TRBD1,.,CASSVYRGSDTQYF,TGTGCCAGCAGCGTGTACAGGGGTTCAGATACGCAGTATTTT
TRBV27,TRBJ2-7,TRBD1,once,CASSRGGSLSYEQYF,TGTGCCAGCAGTAGAGGGGGCTCCCTCTCCTACGAGCAGTACTTC
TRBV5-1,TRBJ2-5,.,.,CASSFGGYLKTQYF,TGCGCCAGCAGCTTTGGGGGCTATCTAAAGACCCAGTACTTC
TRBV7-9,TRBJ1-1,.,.,CASSLGRWNTEAFF,TGTGCCAGCAGCTTAGGAAGGTGGAACACTGAAGCTTTCTTT
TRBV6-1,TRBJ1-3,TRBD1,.,CASTTGGSGNTIYF,TGTGCCAGCACTACAGGGGGCTCTGGAAACACCATATATTTT
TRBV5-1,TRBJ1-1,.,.,CASSLKANTEAFF,TGCGCCAGCAGCTTGAAGGCTAACACTGAAGCTTTCTTT
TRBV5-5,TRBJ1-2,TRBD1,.,CASRKGTGEEGYTF,TGTGCCAGCAGAAAAGGGACAGGGGAAGAAGGCTACACCTTC
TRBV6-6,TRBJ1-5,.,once,CASSYQANQPQHF,TGTGCCAGCAGTTATCAGGCCAATCAGCCCCAGCATTTT
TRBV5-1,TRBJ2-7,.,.,CASSLAAGPAYEQYF,TGCGCCAGCAGCTTGGCCGCGGGCCCAGCCTACGAGCAGTACTTC
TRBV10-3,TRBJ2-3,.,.,CAISDGGRTDTQYF,TGTGCCATCAGTGATGGAGGGAGGACAGATACGCAGTATTTT